The T cell receptor beta chain under discussion was sequenced for a study of technical replicates of blood from a few donors. V lost 7 bases to trimming and J lost 4 bases; unmatched junction nucleotides: 6. This CDR3 is built from 14 residues. Per germline, CDR1 SEHNR and CDR2 FQNEAQ (reference sequence). This clone was seen a handful of times. Clones were sequenced by immunoSEQ multiplex PCR, and TCRdb holds only the in-frame ones, with some missing. Of about 13,000 clones listed, around 75% are singletons. The genes are TRBV7-9 and TRBJ1-1; 10 bases match TRBD1. The clonotype originates from a human donor in good health. The specimen was PBMCs. This chain's CDR3 is CASKMTGGITEAFF. CDR3 sequence (DNA): TGTGCCAGCAAAATGACAGGGGGCATCACTGAAGCTTTCTTT.